One sample yielded the 2 T cell receptor beta chains listed below, sequenced in a study of T cell responses to AZD1222 COVID-19 vaccine. Sequencing used immunoSEQ multiplex PCR; TCRdb keeps in-frame clones, though not all of them. The table lists about 130,000 clones, over 75% of them singletons, with 20% to 25% in the top ten. The sequences come from peripheral blood, collected on day 0 of AZD1222 vaccination. These receptors were collected from an adult in good health.

This clone has just a few counts. The chain carries TRBV4-3 and TRBJ1-4; a possible D gene is TRBD1 (6 bases). The CDR3 has 16 amino acids. With 3 bases removed from V and 0 bases from J, the gap between germline ends came to 11 bases. Germline loops: CDR1 LGHNA, CDR2 YSLEER. CDR3 loop: CASSHGQIATNEKLFF. CDR3 DNA sequence: TGCGCCAGCAGCCATGGACAGATTGCAACTAATGAAAAACTGTTTTTT.

The rearrangement links TRBV6-4 to TRBJ2-1, with a weak D call TRBD2 (5 bases). This CDR3 comprises 15 residues. The ends were cut back, 5 bases at V and 2 bases at J, with 13 bases in the middle. Germline CDR1 reads MRHNA; CDR2 reads SNTAGT. The CDR3 DNA reads as TGTGCCAGCAGTCCCACTTGGGGAGCCTACAATGAGCAGTTCTTC. Protein sequence: CASSPTWGAYNEQFF.